This is a list of T cell receptor beta chains from one sample in a study of T cell changes during pregnancy in multiple sclerosis. Libraries were prepared by immunoSEQ multiplex PCR; TCRdb keeps only in-frame clonotypes and omits some of them. The sample yields 20,000 to 25,000 clones, around 90% seen once. The sequences come from CD4+ T cells from peripheral blood mononuclear cells, collected in the third trimester of pregnancy. Every receptor here comes from a female donor with multiple sclerosis, enrolled in a pregnancy study. Each CDR3 is given without its conserved first and last residue. Fields, in order: V gene, CDR3 protein.

>TRBV7-2
ASSFRTGTYEQY
>TRBV6-1
ASSERGLGYT
>TRBV10-3
AIRAGLASHNEQF
>TRBV7-8
ASSMDKQETQY
>TRBV2
ASSGTSYNEQF
>TRBV7-9
ASSQGQQYSSYEQY
>TRBV12-5
ASGLVRWSNNEQF
>TRBV19
ASSGQINTEAF
>TRBV2
AHTLAGFSGNTIY
>TRBV7-2
ASSPRTSGGAGRYEQY
>TRBV5-6
ASSSQGEGDTQY
>TRBV19
ATRLAGDTGELF
>TRBV5-1
ASSPGVNYGYT
>TRBV19
ASSMGGQGLYEQY
>TRBV7-9
ASSFSRGQRAF
>TRBV4-2
ASSQARAGEFGQY
>TRBV18
ASSPLVQSSYNEQF
>TRBV6-1
ASRRGGWGTEAF
>TRBV10-1
ASSVTKNTEAF
>TRBV4-1
ASSLLMTGNYGYT
>TRBV29-1
SGGTGPEAF
>TRBV7-8
ASSPVEGGISGANVLT
>TRBV2
ASTPGWGQLAKNIQY
>TRBV2
ASSIMRSNQPQH
>TRBV11-2
ASSLAPGLAPGDTQY
>TRBV6-5
ASSLGGRDIIEAF
>TRBV5-1
ASSRSGGGGETQY
>TRBV5-4
ASSWTVQNTEAF
>TRBV9
ASSGAPGYQETQY
>TRBV9
ASSRGDDYNEQF
>TRBV4-3
ASSRQPGDTGELF
>TRBV15
ATRPQGSRLTGELF
>TRBV7-3
ASSLDRGIPGELF
>TRBV10-3
AISELTGYSYEQY
>TRBV6-1
ASSEGNYLYQETQY
>TRBV7-9
ASSSTSSGNTIY
>TRBV11-2
ASSLGANRFTDTQY
>TRBV4-3
ASSQDLQGEKLF
>TRBV27
ASSPLRGGGAWYEQY
>TRBV7-3
ATPPLYSNQPQH
>TRBV30
AWSVQGFGKLF
>TRBV7-9
ASSLGTGTPSNEQF
>TRBV5-4
ASSLDQGRDEQY
>TRBV7-2
ASSLLTSGETQY
>TRBV19
ASSRAGTGGSGNQPQH
>TRBV5-1
ASSWGDRGYQETQY
>TRBV27
ASSDRETGYT
>TRBV7-2
ASSSRVGDNYGYT
>TRBV5-4
ASSPGQGKYGYT
>TRBV30
AWSVNRGRTEAF
>TRBV18
ASSPVGHNTEAF
>TRBV28
ATEDPRAQETQY